Below are 26 T cell receptor beta chains sequenced from a single sample in a study of blood T cell repertoires in COVID-19. The data were produced by immunoSEQ multiplex PCR, yet TCRdb's version contains in-frame clones alone and is incomplete. The table shows 250,000 to 300,000 clones, with more than 85% occurring only once. Input material: peripheral blood. These receptor sequences come from a man aged 18-30 years with active or convalescent COVID-19.

V is TRBV12-3 or TRBV12-4 and J is TRBJ1-1; D remains unclear. Trimming stripped 3 bases from V and 5 bases from J, with 10 bases between. The CDR3 has 13 amino acids. The DNA of the CDR3 is TGTGCCAGCAGTTTTCCCGGGAAAACTGAAGCTTTCTTT. Residues: CASSFPGKTEAFF.

The V call is TRBV27, the J call TRBJ2-1; the match to TRBD2 covers 7 bases. Germline V gene lookup returns CDR1 MNHEY and CDR2 SMNVEV (reference sequence). The CDR3 is 14 amino acids. With V trimmed by 4 bases and J by 6 bases, 6 bases remained unmatched. In nucleotides, the CDR3 is TGTGCCAGCAGTTCAGCGGGGTATGTCAATGAGCAGTTCTTC. It encodes CASSSAGYVNEQFF.

The rearrangement joins TRBV28 to TRBJ1-5, with 7 bases that match TRBD1. Germline CDR1 MDHEN, CDR2 SYDVKM. The V gene end was trimmed by 4 bases and the J gene end by 4 bases; junction bases not matched to a gene: 10. The CDR3 contains 16 residues. For the CDR3, the DNA is TGTGCCAGCAGTTCGGCAGACCAGGGGGGAAATCAGCCCCAGCATTTT. Translation: CASSSADQGGNQPQHF.

The chain carries TRBV6-5 and TRBJ1-6; 8 bases align to TRBD1. The V segment lost 8 bases and the J segment 10 bases; nucleotides outside the gene matches: 7. Germline loops: CDR1 MNHEY, CDR2 SVGAGI. The CDR3 loop spans 13 amino acids. CDR3 in amino acids: CASSGQGGSPLHF. In DNA, the CDR3 is TGTGCCAGCTCTGGACAGGGAGGATCACCCCTCCACTTT.

The J gene is TRBJ2-1, the V gene TRBV7-3; 10 bases are shared with TRBD2. Germline V gene data show CDR1 as SGHTA and CDR2 as FQGTGA. V gave up 1 base and J gave up 8 bases; unmatched junction bases: 14. CDR3 length: 18 amino acids. The CDR3 DNA follows: TGTGCCAGCAGCTTAATAGCGGGAGGTGAAGTGGTTGGCGATGAGCAGTTCTTC. Residues: CASSLIAGGEVVGDEQFF. The variable domain in full, with the rest retrieved from reference TRBV7-3 and TRBJ2-1, is GAGVSQTPSNKVTEKGKYVELRCDPISGHTALYWYRQSLGQGPEFLIYFQGTGAADDSGLPNDRFFAVRPEGSVSTLKIQRTERGDSAVYLCASSLIAGGEVVGDEQFFGPGTRLTVL.

The V and J genes are TRBV6-1 and TRBJ1-5, with D unclear. From germline, CDR1 is MNHNS and CDR2 SASEGT. CDR3 length: 17 amino acids. V dropped 3 bases and J dropped 0 bases, with 15 bases sitting between them. CDR3 DNA sequence: TGTGCCAGCAGTGATCTGGACTCTGGGTATAGCAATCAGCCCCAGCATTTT. Encoded protein: CASSDLDSGYSNQPQHF.

V gene TRBV28 combines with J gene TRBJ1-6; perhaps TRBD1 as D (5 bases). Germline V gene lookup returns CDR1 MDHEN and CDR2 SYDVKM. The CDR3 runs to 15 residues. Trimming pared 7 bases from V and 1 base from J, leaving 11 bases between. CDR3 amino acids: CASNPTGSYNSPLHF. The CDR3 DNA sequence: TGTGCCAGCAATCCAACAGGATCCTATAATTCACCCCTCCACTTT.

This rearrangement joins TRBV12-3 or TRBV12-4 to TRBJ1-1; unclear D gene. This CDR3 contains 12 residues. V was trimmed by 7 bases and J by 1 base, leaving 7 bases between them. The CDR3 DNA follows: TGTGCCAGCACCCCCAGGAACACTGAAGCTTTCTTT. This sequence encodes CASTPRNTEAFF.

J is TRBJ2-5 and V is TRBV3-1 (or the pseudogene TRBV3-2), with D possibly TRBD2 on 5 matching bases. Germline CDR1 is LGHDT and CDR2 is YNNKEL (reference sequence). Trimming removed 2 bases at V and 2 bases at J, with 15 bases between. The CDR3 totals 16 residues. In DNA, the CDR3 is TGTGCCAGCAGCCAAACCTACCAAGCGGTTCAAGAGACCCAGTACTTC. This encodes CASSQTYQAVQETQYF.

The chain links TRBV18 to TRBJ1-1, with 8 bases matching TRBD1. Looked up from germline, CDR1 is KGHSH and CDR2 is LQKENI. The V gene end was trimmed by 2 bases and the J gene end by 12 bases; junction bases not matched to a gene: 20. This CDR3 region has 17 residues. The CDR3 DNA is TGTGCCAGCTCACCATTTTTGTACCCTGGACAGGGCGTCGGCACTTTCTTT. Amino acids: CASSPFLYPGQGVGTFF. The full variable domain, with the rest looked up from reference TRBV18 and TRBJ1-1, is NAGVMQNPRHLVRRRGQEARLRCSPMKGHSHVYWYRQLPEEGLKFMVYLQKENIIDESGMPKERFSAEFPKEGPSILRIQQVVRGDSAAYFCASSPFLYPGQGVGTFFGQGTRLTVV.

The chain has TRBV7-3 and TRBJ2-1; the match to TRBD2 covers 7 bases. Germline V gene sequence: CDR1 SGHTA, CDR2 FQGTGA. J was trimmed by 7 bases and V by 6 bases; bases with no gene match: 12. The CDR3 is made up of 15 amino acids. The CDR3 reads CASSWGRGEGNEQFF. The CDR3 DNA follows: TGTGCCAGCAGTTGGGGGAGGGGAGAGGGGAATGAGCAGTTCTTC.

J is TRBJ1-2 and V is TRBV19, with 10 bases matching TRBD1. This CDR3 is built from 15 residues. V shed 4 bases and J 10 bases; nucleotides not matched to a gene: 12. The germline V gene encodes CDR1 LNHDA and CDR2 SQIVND (reference sequence). The DNA of the CDR3 is TGTGCCAGTAGTAGGGGGCTGGGGACAGGGGAGGACTACACCTTC. Its translation is CASSRGLGTGEDYTF.

V usage is TRBV6-5 and J usage is TRBJ2-7; 9 bases map to TRBD2. The length of the CDR3 is 14 residues. V was pared by 5 bases and J by 5 bases, with 7 bases of the junction left unmatched. The germline V gene encodes CDR1 MNHEY and CDR2 SVGAGI. CDR3 coding DNA: TGTGCCAGCAGTAGGGGACTAGCTCTTGACGAGCAGTACTTC. Amino acids: CASSRGLALDEQYF.

This chain links TRBV12-5 with TRBJ2-2; D not resolved. V dropped 6 bases and J dropped 6 bases, with 11 bases sitting between them. The CDR3 contains 13 residues. CDR1 is LGHNT and CDR2 is FRNRAP in the germline V gene. The CDR3 nucleotides are TGTGCTAGTGGCCGGGTCCTGGCCGGGGAGCTGTTTTTT. It translates to CASGRVLAGELFF.

This clone came up a few times. This same CDR3 is encoded by further DNA sequences in the sample. This sequence joins TRBV5-5 and TRBJ2-7, with D maybe TRBD1 (6 bases). The CDR3 totals 13 residues. Trimming stripped 1 base from V and 2 bases from J, with 7 bases between. The germline V gene encodes CDR1 SGHKS and CDR2 YYEKEE (reference sequence). CDR3 protein: CASSLPGAYEQYF. CDR3 DNA: TGTGCCAGCAGCTTGCCAGGGGCCTACGAGCAGTACTTC.

This chain joins TRBV7-9 and TRBJ1-2; 9 bases fit TRBD1. The CDR3 extends over 15 amino acids. After removal of 1 base from V and 5 bases from J, the junction contained 5 bases not matched to a gene. Germline V gene data show CDR1 as SEHNR and CDR2 as FQNEAQ (reference sequence). In DNA form, the CDR3 reads TGTGCCAGCAGCTTAGTATTTGACAGGGGGTATGGCTACACCTTC. Protein: CASSLVFDRGYGYTF.

The DNA for the CDR3 is TGTGCCAGCTCACTATCTAGCTCCCAAGAGACCCAGTACTTC. This encodes CASSLSSSQETQYF. This chain connects TRBV18 to TRBJ2-5; D possibly corresponds to TRBD2 (5 bases). Germline CDR1 reads KGHSH; CDR2 reads LQKENI. This CDR3 region has 14 residues. Trimming took 4 bases from V and 1 from J, leaving 10 bases between them.

The chain carries TRBV11-3 and TRBJ2-2; 10 bases agree with TRBD1. The CDR3 totals 17 residues. Trimming removed 5 bases from V and 3 bases from J; junction bases left unmatched: 9. Germline CDR1 reads SGHNT; CDR2 reads YENEEA. The CDR3 DNA reads TGTGCCAGCAGCCGCCCGACAGGGGGCGCGGACACCGGGGAGCTGTTTTTT. Its translation is CASSRPTGGADTGELFF.

The chain uses TRBV27 and TRBJ1-1; D is uncertain. Trimming stripped 8 bases from V and 0 bases from J, with 16 bases between. CDR1 and CDR2 (germline): MNHEY, SMNVEV (reference sequence). This CDR3 spans 15 amino acids. CDR3 region: CASAIRLSLNTEAFF. The CDR3 DNA is TGTGCCAGCGCCATCCGACTCAGTCTGAACACTGAAGCTTTCTTT.

This chain uses TRBV27 with TRBJ2-7; D is ambiguous. This CDR3 spans 15 amino acids. Trimming removed 6 bases at V and 1 base at J, with 16 bases between. Per the germline V gene, CDR1 is MNHEY and CDR2 is SMNVEV (reference sequence). CDR3 bases: TGTGCCAGCAGAAAATCGATTAGTCTATCCTACGAGCAGTACTTC. Its translation: CASRKSISLSYEQYF.

The rearrangement joins TRBV5-1 to TRBJ2-5; TRBD2 aligns across 7 bases. Germline V gene lookup returns CDR1 SGHRS and CDR2 YFSETQ. The V segment lost 4 bases and the J segment 4 bases; nucleotides outside the gene matches: 10. This CDR3 has 15 residues. The CDR3 DNA sequence: TGCGCCAGCAGCCTCGAGGGAGGGCTTGGAGAGACCCAGTACTTC. Its protein is CASSLEGGLGETQYF.

The chain is built from TRBV5-3 and TRBJ2-3; D perhaps matches TRBD2 (7 bases). TRBV5-3 falls under the ORF class, with uncertain function. This CDR3 region has 14 residues. V lost 4 bases and J 1 base, leaving 10 bases between the germline ends. The CDR3 here is CARSGGAGTDTQYF. In DNA form, the CDR3 reads TGTGCCAGAAGCGGGGGGGCTGGCACAGATACGCAGTATTTT.

The V call is TRBV4-1, the J call TRBJ1-3; 9 positions match TRBD1. Germline CDR1 is MGHRA and CDR2 is YSYEKL. The CDR3 extends over 17 amino acids. J gave up 4 bases and V 1 base, and 8 bases lay outside the gene matches. CDR3 sequence: CASSQVWTGEIGNTIYF. The CDR3 DNA is TGCGCCAGCAGCCAAGTGTGGACAGGGGAAATAGGAAACACCATATATTTT.

V is TRBV5-1 and J is TRBJ2-1; perhaps TRBD2 as D (5 bases). The germline V gene has CDR1 SGHRS and CDR2 YFSETQ. V was cut by 4 bases and J by 5 bases, with 10 bases left in between. The CDR3 sequence is 13 residues long. For the CDR3, the DNA is TGCGCCAGCAGCAGAAGCGGAGACAATGAGCAGTTCTTC. Protein product: CASSRSGDNEQFF.

The CDR3, as DNA: TGCGCCAGCAGCCAAGAAACACCCAATGAGCAGTTCTTC. It is translated as CASSQETPNEQFF. The chain carries TRBV4-1 and TRBJ2-1, with D unresolved. Germline assignment: CDR1 MGHRA and CDR2 YSYEKL. With 0 bases removed from V and 6 bases from J, the gap between germline ends came to 6 bases. The CDR3 runs 13 residues.

This chain connects TRBV3-1 (or the pseudogene TRBV3-2) to TRBJ1-2; D is unresolved. The V and J ends lost 0 bases and 8 bases respectively, with 10 bases between them. The germline V gene has CDR1 LGHDT and CDR2 YNNKEL (reference sequence). The CDR3 extends over 13 amino acids. For the CDR3, the DNA is TGTGCCAGCAGCCAAGATGAGGTGTTGGGCTACACCTTC. This codes for CASSQDEVLGYTF.